This T cell receptor beta chain is from a study of blood T cells in healthy people across ages. Study results and caveats: Diversity estimated from one million T cells was considered an underestimate. Versus aged donors, long-lived donors had higher diversity and more naive CD4+ cells.

The germline V gene has CDR1 SGHRS and CDR2 YFSETQ. The length of the CDR3 is 13 residues. With 4 bases removed from V and 7 bases from J, the gap between germline ends came to 15 bases. Together with a sample-barcoded 5' primer, a J-beta primer mix was included in a second PCR lasting about 6 to 11 cycles. Using its own MiXCR run on the 5' RACE reads, TCRdb lists one record per CDR3 protein. The table lists over 500,000 distinct CDR3 sequences, about 51% of them singletons. Of note for this clonotype: Its antigen is currently unknown.

The TCR sequence derives from a woman aged 80 or over in good health. The genes are TRBV5-1 and TRBJ2-7; no reliable D call. Sequenced sample: blood. CDR3 bases: TGCGCCAGCAGCCTAGAGCCCTCCCGGGAGCAGTACTTC. Amino acid sequence: CASSLEPSREQYF.